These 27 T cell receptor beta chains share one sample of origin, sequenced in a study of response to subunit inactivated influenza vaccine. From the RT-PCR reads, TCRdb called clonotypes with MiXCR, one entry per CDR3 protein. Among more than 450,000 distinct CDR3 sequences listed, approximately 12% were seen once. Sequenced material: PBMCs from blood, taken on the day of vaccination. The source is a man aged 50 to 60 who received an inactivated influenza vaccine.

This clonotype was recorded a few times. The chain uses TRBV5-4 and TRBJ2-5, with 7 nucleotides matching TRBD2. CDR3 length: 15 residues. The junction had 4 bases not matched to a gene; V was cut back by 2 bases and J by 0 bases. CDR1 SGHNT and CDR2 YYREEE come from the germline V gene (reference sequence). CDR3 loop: CASSFGGRDQETQYF. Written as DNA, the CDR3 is TGTGCCAGCAGCTTCGGAGGGAGGGACCAAGAGACCCAGTACTTC.

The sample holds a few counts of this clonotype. Written as DNA, the CDR3 is TGTGCCAGCAGCTGGGGGACAGGGTACAATGAGCAGTTCTTC. This encodes CASSWGTGYNEQFF. The chain joins TRBV5-5 to TRBJ2-1, with TRBD1 matching over 9 bases. CDR3 length: 14 residues. V dropped 3 bases and J dropped 4; count of bases not matched to a gene: 2. Looked up from germline, CDR1 is SGHKS and CDR2 is YYEKEE (reference sequence).

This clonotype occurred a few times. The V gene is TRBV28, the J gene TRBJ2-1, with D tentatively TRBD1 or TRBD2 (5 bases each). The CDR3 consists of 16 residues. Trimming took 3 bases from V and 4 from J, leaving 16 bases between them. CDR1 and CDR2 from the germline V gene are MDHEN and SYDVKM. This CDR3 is CASSFYGAGTYNEQFF. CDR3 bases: TGTGCCAGCAGTTTTTACGGGGCCGGTACGTACAATGAGCAGTTCTTC.

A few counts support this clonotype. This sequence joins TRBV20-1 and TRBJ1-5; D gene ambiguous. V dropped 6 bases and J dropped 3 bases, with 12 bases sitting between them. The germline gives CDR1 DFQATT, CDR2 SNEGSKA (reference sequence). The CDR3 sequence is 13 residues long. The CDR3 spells CSAEGLSNQPQHF. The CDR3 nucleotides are TGCAGTGCGGAGGGTCTTTCCAATCAGCCCCAGCATTTT.

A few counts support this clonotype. In DNA form, the CDR3 reads TGTGCCACCAGCAGAGCTGGGGGTGAGACCCAGTACTTC. Amino acids: CATSRAGGETQYF. The chain couples TRBV15 to TRBJ2-5, with D perhaps given as TRBD1 or TRBD2 (5 bases each). CDR3 length: 13 amino acids. V dropped 1 base and J dropped 5 bases, with 8 bases sitting between them. In germline, CDR1 is LNHNV, CDR2 YYDKDF (reference sequence).

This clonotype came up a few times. CDR3 in amino acids: CASSLALEQYF. CDR3 DNA sequence: TGTGCCAGCAGCTTAGCGCTGGAGCAGTACTTC. The chain has TRBV7-2 and TRBJ2-7; D unclear. Trimming cost V 0 bases and J 7 bases, with 4 bases left between them. Per the germline V gene, CDR1 is SGHTA and CDR2 is FQGNSA. The CDR3 runs to 11 residues.

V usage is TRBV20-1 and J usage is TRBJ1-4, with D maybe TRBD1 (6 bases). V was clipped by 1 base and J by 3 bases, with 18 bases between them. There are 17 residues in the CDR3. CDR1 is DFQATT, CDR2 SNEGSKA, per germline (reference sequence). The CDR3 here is CSARVEGGQSANEKLFF. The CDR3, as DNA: TGCAGTGCTAGAGTAGAGGGCGGACAGTCGGCTAATGAAAAACTGTTTTTT.

CDR3 sequence reads: CSAKSGALNEQFF. The CDR3 nucleotides read TGCAGTGCTAAAAGCGGAGCCCTCAATGAGCAGTTCTTC. V usage is TRBV20-1 and J usage is TRBJ2-1; D may be TRBD2 (5 bases). The CDR3 has 13 residues. V lost 4 bases and J lost 6, with 13 bases in between. Germline V CDR1 and CDR2: DFQATT, SNEGSKA (reference sequence).

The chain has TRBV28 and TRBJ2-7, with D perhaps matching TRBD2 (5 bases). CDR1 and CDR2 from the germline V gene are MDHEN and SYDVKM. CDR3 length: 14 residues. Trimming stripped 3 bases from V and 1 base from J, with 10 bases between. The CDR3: CASSLDGESYEQYF. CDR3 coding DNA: TGTGCCAGCAGTTTGGATGGGGAGTCCTACGAGCAGTACTTC.

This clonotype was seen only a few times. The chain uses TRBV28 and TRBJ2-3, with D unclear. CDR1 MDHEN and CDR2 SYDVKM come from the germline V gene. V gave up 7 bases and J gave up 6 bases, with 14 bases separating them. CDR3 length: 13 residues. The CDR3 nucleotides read TGTGCCAGCAACAATCGCGTGGGGGATACGCAGTATTTT. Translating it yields CASNNRVGDTQYF.

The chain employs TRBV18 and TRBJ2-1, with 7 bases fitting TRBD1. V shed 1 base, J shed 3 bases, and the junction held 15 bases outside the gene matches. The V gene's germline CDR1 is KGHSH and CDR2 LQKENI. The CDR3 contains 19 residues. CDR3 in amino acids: CASSPLRLQDRVGYNEQFF. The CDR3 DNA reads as TGTGCCAGCTCACCACTTCGACTTCAAGACAGGGTAGGCTACAATGAGCAGTTCTTC.

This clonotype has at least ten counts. The DNA for the CDR3 is TGTGCCAGCAGTTCCGGACAGGTCGAAAAACTGTTTTTT. Protein: CASSSGQVEKLFF. The chain links TRBV28 to TRBJ1-4; TRBD1 matches at 7 bases. In germline, CDR1 is MDHEN, CDR2 SYDVKM. The length of the CDR3 is 13 residues. The V and J ends lost 4 bases and 8 bases, in that order; junction bases with no gene match: 4.

The CDR3 coding sequence is TGTGCCAGCAGTCCCCCCCCCATCGGGGTTCAAGAGACCCAGTACTTC. Translating it yields CASSPPPIGVQETQYF. The chain uses TRBV6-4 and TRBJ2-5; weak D call: TRBD2 (5 bases). This CDR3 has 16 residues. Germline V gives CDR1 MRHNA, CDR2 SNTAGT. Trimming took off 5 bases at V and 2 bases at J, with 18 bases between the two ends.

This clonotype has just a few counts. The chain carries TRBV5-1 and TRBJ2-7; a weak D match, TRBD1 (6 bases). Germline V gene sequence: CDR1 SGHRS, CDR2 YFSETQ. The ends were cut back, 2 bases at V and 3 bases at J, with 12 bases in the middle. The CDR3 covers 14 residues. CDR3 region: CASSFTGSLYEQYF. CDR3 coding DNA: TGCGCCAGCAGCTTCACAGGGTCCCTCTACGAGCAGTACTTC. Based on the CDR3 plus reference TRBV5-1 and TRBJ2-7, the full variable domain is KAGVTQTPRYLIKTRGQQVTLSCSPISGHRSVSWYQQTPGQGLQFLFEYFSETQRNKGNFPGRFSGRQFSNSRSEMNVSTLELGDSALYLCASSFTGSLYEQYFGPGTRLTVT.

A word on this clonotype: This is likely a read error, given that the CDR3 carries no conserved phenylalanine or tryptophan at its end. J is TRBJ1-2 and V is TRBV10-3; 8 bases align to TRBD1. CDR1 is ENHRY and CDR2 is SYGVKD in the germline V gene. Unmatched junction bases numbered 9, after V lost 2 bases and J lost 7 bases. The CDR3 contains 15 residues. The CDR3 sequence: CAISEPGTGNGGYTL. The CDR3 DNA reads TGTGCCATCAGTGAGCCGGGGACAGGAAATGGTGGCTACACCTTA.

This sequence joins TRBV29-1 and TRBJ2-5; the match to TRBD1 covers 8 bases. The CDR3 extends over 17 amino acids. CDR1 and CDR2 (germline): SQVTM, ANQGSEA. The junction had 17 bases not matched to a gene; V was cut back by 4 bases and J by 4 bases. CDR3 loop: CSVARGQVSLSGETQYF. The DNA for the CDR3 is TGCAGCGTTGCTCGGGGACAGGTCTCATTGAGTGGAGAGACCCAGTACTTC.

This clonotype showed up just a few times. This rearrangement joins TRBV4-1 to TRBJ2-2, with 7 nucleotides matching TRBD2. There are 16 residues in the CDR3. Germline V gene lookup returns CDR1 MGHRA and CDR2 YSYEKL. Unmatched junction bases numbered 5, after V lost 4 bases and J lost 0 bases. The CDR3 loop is CASSRGGGANTGELFF. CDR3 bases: TGCGCCAGCAGCCGGGGGGGAGGGGCGAACACCGGGGAGCTGTTTTTT.

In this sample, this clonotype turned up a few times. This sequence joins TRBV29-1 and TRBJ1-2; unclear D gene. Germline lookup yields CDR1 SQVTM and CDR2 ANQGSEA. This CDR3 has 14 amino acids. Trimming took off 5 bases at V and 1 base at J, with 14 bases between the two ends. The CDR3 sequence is CSVSAVGNNYGYTF. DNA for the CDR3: TGCAGCGTTTCTGCGGTCGGGAATAACTATGGCTACACCTTC.

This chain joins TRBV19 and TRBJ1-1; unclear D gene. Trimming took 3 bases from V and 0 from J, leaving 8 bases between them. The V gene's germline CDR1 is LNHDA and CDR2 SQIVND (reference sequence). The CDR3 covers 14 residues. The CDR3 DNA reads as TGTGCCAGTAGTATCCAGACCATGAACACTGAAGCTTTCTTT. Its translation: CASSIQTMNTEAFF.

The DNA of the CDR3 is TGTGCCAGCAGTTACTCAAGGGGGAGGGACGAGCAGTTCTTC. It specifies CASSYSRGRDEQFF. The chain couples TRBV6-5 to TRBJ2-1; tentative D call: TRBD2 (7 bases). Germline V gene data show CDR1 as MNHEY and CDR2 as SVGAGI. Between the trimmed V and J ends, which lost 0 bases and 10 bases, there was a span of 13 bases. The length of the CDR3 is 14 residues.

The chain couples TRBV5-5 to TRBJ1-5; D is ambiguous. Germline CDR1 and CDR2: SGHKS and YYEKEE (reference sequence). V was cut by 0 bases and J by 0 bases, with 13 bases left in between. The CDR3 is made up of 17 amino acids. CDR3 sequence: CASSLGVGSHSNQPQHF. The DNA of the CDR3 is TGTGCCAGCAGCTTGGGAGTGGGCAGCCATAGCAATCAGCCCCAGCATTTT.

Written as DNA, the CDR3 is TGTGCCAGCAGCTTCGGGACAGAGACCGGGGAGCTGTTTTTT. Translated, it gives CASSFGTETGELFF. The chain has TRBV5-6 and TRBJ2-2; 7 positions agree with TRBD1. V was clipped by 2 bases and J by 5 bases; unmatched bases: 3. Germline CDR1 is SGHDT and CDR2 is YYEEEE. The CDR3 extends over 14 amino acids.

The CDR3 reads CASSMDSAYNEQFF. The CDR3 bases are TGTGCCAGCAGCATGGACTCTGCCTACAATGAGCAGTTCTTC. The V and J genes are TRBV7-2 and TRBJ2-1; TRBD2 might be the D (5 bases). Trimming cost V 5 bases and J 2 bases, with 10 bases left between them. From germline, CDR1 is SGHTA and CDR2 FQGNSA. The CDR3 has 14 residues.

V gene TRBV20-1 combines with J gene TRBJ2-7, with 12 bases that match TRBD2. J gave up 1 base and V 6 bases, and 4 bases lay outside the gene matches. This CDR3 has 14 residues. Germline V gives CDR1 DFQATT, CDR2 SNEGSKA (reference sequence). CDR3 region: CSAHLAGGSYEQYF. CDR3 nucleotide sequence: TGCAGTGCCCATCTAGCGGGAGGGTCCTACGAGCAGTACTTC.

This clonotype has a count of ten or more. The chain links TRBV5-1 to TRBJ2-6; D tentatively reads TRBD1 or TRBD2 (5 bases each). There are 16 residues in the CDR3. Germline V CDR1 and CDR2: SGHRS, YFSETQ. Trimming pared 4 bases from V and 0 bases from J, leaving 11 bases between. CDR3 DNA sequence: TGCGCCAGCAGCCGGGACCCCGGCTCTGGGGCCAACGTCCTGACTTTC. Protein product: CASSRDPGSGANVLTF.

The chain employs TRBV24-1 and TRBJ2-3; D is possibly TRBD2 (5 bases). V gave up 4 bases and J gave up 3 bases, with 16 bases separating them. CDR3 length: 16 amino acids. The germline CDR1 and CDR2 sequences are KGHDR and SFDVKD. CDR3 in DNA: TGTGCCACCAGTGAGCACGCCGGGCGCGGGACAGATACGCAGTATTTT. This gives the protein CATSEHAGRGTDTQYF.

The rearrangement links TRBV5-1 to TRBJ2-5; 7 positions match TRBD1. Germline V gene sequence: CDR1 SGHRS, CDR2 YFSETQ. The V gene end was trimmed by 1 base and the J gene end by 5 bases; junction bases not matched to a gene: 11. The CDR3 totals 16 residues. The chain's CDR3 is CASSLMGQLKPETQYF. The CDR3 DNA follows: TGCGCCAGCAGCTTGATGGGACAGTTGAAGCCGGAGACCCAGTACTTC.